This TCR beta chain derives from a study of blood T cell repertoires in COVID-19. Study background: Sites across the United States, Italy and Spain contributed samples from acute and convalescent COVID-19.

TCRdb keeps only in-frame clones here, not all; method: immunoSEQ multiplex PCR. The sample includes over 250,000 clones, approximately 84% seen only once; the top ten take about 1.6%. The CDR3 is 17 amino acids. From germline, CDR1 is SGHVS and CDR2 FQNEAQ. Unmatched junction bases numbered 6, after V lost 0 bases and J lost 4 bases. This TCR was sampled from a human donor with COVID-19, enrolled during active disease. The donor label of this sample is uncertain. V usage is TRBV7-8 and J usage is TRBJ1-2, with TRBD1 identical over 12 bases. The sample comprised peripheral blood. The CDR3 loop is CASSLARAGQGAYGYTF. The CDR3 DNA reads TGTGCCAGCAGCTTAGCGAGGGCGGGACAGGGGGCCTATGGCTACACCTTC.